The next 22 T cell receptor beta chains were all read from a single sample in a study of T cell responses to AZD1222 COVID-19 vaccine. Assay: immunoSEQ multiplex PCR; the TCRdb copy retains only in-frame clones and omits some. The table shows 250,000 to 300,000 clones, with approximately 94% occurring only once. The specimen comprised peripheral blood, sampled 28 days after the second AZD1222 dose. These receptors originate from an adult who received the AZD1222 COVID-19 vaccine.

The chain couples TRBV11-3 to TRBJ2-1, with TRBD2 as a possible D gene (6 bases). Trimming removed 0 bases at V and 2 bases at J, with 8 bases between. CDR3 length equals 15 residues. Germline V gene lookup returns CDR1 SGHNT and CDR2 YENEEA. The CDR3 region is CASSLDSGAYNEQFF. For the CDR3, the DNA is TGTGCCAGCAGCTTAGATAGCGGAGCCTACAATGAGCAGTTCTTC.

The V gene is TRBV6-5, the J gene TRBJ2-1, with 9 bases fitting TRBD1. Looked up from germline, CDR1 is MNHEY and CDR2 is SVGAGI. The CDR3 is made up of 14 amino acids. V shed 4 bases and J 6 bases; nucleotides not matched to a gene: 4. The CDR3: CASSLDRGGNEQFF. For the CDR3, the DNA is TGTGCCAGCAGTTTAGACAGGGGGGGCAATGAGCAGTTCTTC.

The chain combines TRBV11-2 with TRBJ1-2; D call uncertain. The ends were cut back, 5 bases at V and 1 base at J, with 8 bases in the middle. The CDR3 is 13 residues long. CDR1 is SGHAT and CDR2 is FQNNGV in the germline V gene. The CDR3 sequence: CASSPTVNYGYTF. The DNA of the CDR3 is TGTGCCAGCAGCCCCACGGTTAACTATGGCTACACCTTC.

The chain uses TRBV4-2 and TRBJ2-1; 10 bases align to TRBD2. CDR3 length: 16 amino acids. V dropped 0 bases and J dropped 8; count of bases not matched to a gene: 7. Germline CDR1 LGHNA, CDR2 YNFKEQ. In DNA, the CDR3 is TGTGCCAGCAGCCAAGAGCCTAGCGGGAGTACCGATGAGCAGTTCTTC. The encoded protein is CASSQEPSGSTDEQFF.

With regard to this clone: Other DNA sequences of this sample code for an identical CDR3. The CDR3 loop is CASRPGQGYGYTF. The CDR3 DNA follows: TGTGCCAGCAGGCCGGGACAGGGCTATGGCTACACCTTC. The genes are TRBV28 and TRBJ1-2; 9 bases align to TRBD1. This CDR3 has 13 residues. Trimming cost V 6 bases and J 4 bases; bases outside gene matches: 3. CDR1 and CDR2 (germline): MDHEN, SYDVKM.

The chain combines TRBV2 with TRBJ2-7, with TRBD1 identical over 9 bases. The CDR3 runs 12 residues. With 6 bases clipped from V and 6 bases from J, the junction kept 3 bases outside the gene matches. Germline CDR1 and CDR2: SNHLY and FYNNEI. The CDR3 DNA reads TGTGCCAGCAGGCCGGACAGGGGCGAGCAGTACTTC. This gives the protein CASRPDRGEQYF.

J is TRBJ2-7 and V is TRBV4-1; TRBD2 agrees at 8 bases. The CDR3 spans 12 residues. Germline values: CDR1 MGHRA, CDR2 YSYEKL. Unmatched junction bases numbered 5, after V lost 4 bases and J lost 9 bases. CDR3 sequence (DNA): TGCGCCAGCAGCCCCGCCCGGGGGGGGCAGTACTTC. It encodes CASSPARGGQYF.

The rearrangement joins TRBV27 to TRBJ1-6; D ambiguous. The CDR3 spans 13 residues. Germline-derived CDR1 and CDR2 are MNHEY and SMNVEV (reference sequence). V lost 5 bases, J lost 6 bases, and 8 bases lay in between. The CDR3 reads CASSASPNSPLHF. The CDR3 bases are TGTGCCAGCAGTGCCTCCCCTAATTCACCCCTCCACTTT.

V and J are TRBV5-1 and TRBJ2-5; D remains unclear. The CDR3 extends over 14 amino acids. Trimming shortened V by 7 bases and J by 5 bases, and 18 bases separated the two germline ends. Germline lookup yields CDR1 SGHRS and CDR2 YFSETQ. The CDR3 sequence is CASFSGWELETQYF. The CDR3, as DNA: TGCGCCAGCTTCTCGGGTTGGGAATTGGAGACCCAGTACTTC.

This chain joins TRBV18 and TRBJ1-1; D is unresolved. Germline CDR1 reads KGHSH; CDR2 reads LQKENI. The CDR3 runs 15 residues. Trimming took 1 base from V and 1 from J, leaving 10 bases between them. This CDR3 is CASSPRAEPNTEAFF. The CDR3 region has the DNA TGTGCCAGCTCACCACGGGCAGAACCGAACACTGAAGCTTTCTTT.

V gene TRBV15 combines with J gene TRBJ1-2, with D possibly matching TRBD1 (6 bases). The ends were cut back, 6 bases at V and 4 bases at J, with 18 bases in the middle. The germline CDR1 and CDR2 sequences are LNHNV and YYDKDF (reference sequence). The CDR3 is 15 amino acids. CDR3 DNA sequence: TGTGCCACCAGTAGCGGGGGCCCTCCGTCCTATGGCTACACCTTC. Its translation: CATSSGGPPSYGYTF.

This chain uses TRBV6-6 with TRBJ2-3, with D maybe TRBD2 (6 bases). The CDR3 is 17 amino acids. The V end lost 5 bases, the J end lost 2 bases, and 20 bases lay between the germline ends. From germline, CDR1 is MNHNY and CDR2 SVGAGI (reference sequence). CDR3 loop: CASSPIFPGENTDTQYF. Here the CDR3 DNA reads TGTGCCAGCAGTCCAATCTTCCCGGGGGAGAACACAGATACGCAGTATTTT.

This chain connects TRBV25-1 to TRBJ2-5; 10 bases match TRBD2. Germline CDR1 MGHDK, CDR2 SYGVNS. The CDR3 has 15 residues. V lost 6 bases and J lost 5; bases outside the gene matches: 9. In nucleotides, the CDR3 is TGTGCCAGCAGCGGGGGACTAGCGCCCCGGGAGACCCAGTACTTC. Translated: CASSGGLAPRETQYF.

This rearrangement joins TRBV6-2 or TRBV6-3 to TRBJ2-7, with D perhaps TRBD1 (6 bases). CDR1 is MNHEY, CDR2 SVGEGT, per germline. The CDR3 loop spans 16 amino acids. V lost 3 bases to trimming and J lost 4 bases, with 19 bases between them. The CDR3: CASSYPTGGLRYEQYF. The CDR3 coding sequence is TGTGCCAGCAGTTATCCGACAGGCGGACTCAGATACGAGCAGTACTTC.

J is TRBJ2-5 and V is TRBV7-8; D not resolved. With 5 bases removed from V and 5 bases from J, the gap between germline ends came to 6 bases. CDR1 and CDR2 from the germline V gene are SGHVS and FQNEAQ. The CDR3 extends over 11 amino acids. The CDR3 loop is CASSQLETQYF. For the CDR3, the DNA is TGTGCCAGCAGCCAATTGGAGACCCAGTACTTC.

The rearrangement links TRBV2 to TRBJ2-7, with D perhaps being TRBD1 or TRBD2 (5 bases each). This CDR3 has 14 residues. Between the trimmed V and J ends, which lost 7 bases and 4 bases, there was a span of 17 bases. The germline CDR1 and CDR2 sequences are SNHLY and FYNNEI. Here the CDR3 reads CASTRRDPPYEQYF. The CDR3 DNA sequence: TGTGCCAGCACCCGCCGGGACCCCCCTTACGAGCAGTACTTC.

Turning to this clone: Within the sample, other DNA sequences also encode this same CDR3. This chain connects TRBV7-2 to TRBJ2-2, with D perhaps matching TRBD1 or TRBD2 (6 bases each). V was trimmed by 2 bases and J by 6 bases, leaving 13 bases between them. Per germline, CDR1 SGHTA and CDR2 FQGNSA. The CDR3 length is 15 residues. CDR3 region: CASSLSRGRAGELFF. CDR3 nucleotides: TGTGCCAGCAGCTTATCACGGGGGCGGGCCGGGGAGCTGTTTTTT.

The V and J genes are TRBV5-1 and TRBJ2-2; 13 bases align to TRBD2. J lost 2 bases, V lost 4 bases, and 5 bases had no gene match. This CDR3 is 17 amino acids long. The germline V gene has CDR1 SGHRS and CDR2 YFSETQ. The DNA for the CDR3 is TGCGCCAGCAGCAATCTGGGACTAGCGGGAAACACCGGGGAGCTGTTTTTT. This sequence encodes CASSNLGLAGNTGELFF.

The chain is built from TRBV3-1 (or the pseudogene TRBV3-2) and TRBJ2-7; the D gene is possibly TRBD1 (5 bases). The CDR3 contains 15 residues. The germline CDR1 and CDR2 sequences are LGHDT and YNNKEL (reference sequence). V lost 0 bases and J lost 7, with 16 bases in between. CDR3 nucleotide sequence: TGTGCCAGCAGCCAAGATTGGGCTAGATCAGGGGAGCAGTACTTC. Translation gives CASSQDWARSGEQYF.

The table lists this clone with a count of one. The J gene is TRBJ1-5, the V gene TRBV3-1 (or the pseudogene TRBV3-2), with TRBD1 identical over 7 bases. The CDR3 has 14 amino acids. Trimming at V came to 4 bases and at J to 4 bases, leaving 4 bases not matched to a gene. The germline gives CDR1 LGHDT, CDR2 YNNKEL (reference sequence). CDR3 region: CASSLQGGNQPQHF. The CDR3 coding sequence is TGTGCCAGCAGCCTTCAGGGGGGAAATCAGCCCCAGCATTTT.

This rearrangement joins TRBV27 to TRBJ2-3, with 11 positions matching TRBD2. The CDR3 extends over 14 amino acids. Per germline, CDR1 MNHEY and CDR2 SMNVEV (reference sequence). With V trimmed by 5 bases and J by 4 bases, 2 bases remained unmatched. The CDR3 region has the DNA TGTGCCAGCAGTCCTAGCGGGAGGTCAGATACGCAGTATTTT. Translated: CASSPSGRSDTQYF.

The rearrangement links TRBV9 to TRBJ2-2; TRBD1 matches 9 bases. The CDR3 is 20 amino acids. CDR1 SGDLS and CDR2 YYNGEE come from the germline V gene. V lost 3 bases to trimming and J lost 5 bases; unmatched junction nucleotides: 20. The CDR3 region is CASSDRRTGAGTLGTGELFF. The CDR3, as DNA: TGTGCCAGCAGCGACAGGAGGACAGGGGCCGGGACCCTGGGTACCGGGGAGCTGTTTTTT.